The 10 T cell receptor beta chains below all came from one sample that was sequenced in a study of cytomegalovirus exposure and HLA in healthy donors. Both 60 Vbeta primers and 13 Jbeta primers went into the PCR. Produced via immunoSEQ multiplex PCR; TCRdb's table is partial and in-frame only. The sample has fewer than 150,000 clones, around four fifths seen once. Sequencing used PBMCs. The receptors were sampled from a young man in good health and CMV-seronegative.

The genes are TRBV5-6 and TRBJ1-5; D may be TRBD1 (5 bases). CDR1 is SGHDT, CDR2 YYEEEE, per germline. The CDR3 spans 13 residues. V shed 5 bases and J shed 11 bases, with 17 bases lying between them. The CDR3 DNA reads as TGTGCCAGCAGTCCGGGGGGTTGGACGGCCCAGCATTTT. Encoded protein: CASSPGGWTAQHF.

The chain joins TRBV29-1 to TRBJ2-2; TRBD2 aligns across 12 bases. Looked up from germline, CDR1 is SQVTM and CDR2 is ANQGSEA. This CDR3 spans 16 amino acids. Unmatched junction bases numbered 4, after V lost 5 bases and J lost 0 bases. The CDR3 is CSVTTSGGANTGELFF. In DNA form, the CDR3 reads TGCAGCGTTACGACTAGCGGGGGAGCGAACACCGGGGAGCTGTTTTTT.

The chain combines TRBV5-4 with TRBJ1-2, with D possibly being TRBD1 (5 bases). The germline V gene has CDR1 SGHNT and CDR2 YYREEE (reference sequence). The CDR3 covers 13 residues. DNA of the CDR3: TGTGCTGCGGGGCCCGTGGATAACTATGGCTACACCTTC. Amino acid sequence: CAAGPVDNYGYTF.

The chain recombines TRBV5-1 with TRBJ2-7; 12 positions agree with TRBD2. Germline V gene lookup returns CDR1 SGHRS and CDR2 YFSETQ. The ends lost 3 bases at V and 7 bases at J; junction bases unmatched: 11. The CDR3 totals 16 residues. The CDR3 bases are TGCGCCAGCAGCTCCAGTCTAGCGGGAGGGCCCGGGGAGCAGTACTTC. Its translation: CASSSSLAGGPGEQYF.

V is TRBV5-1 and J is TRBJ2-1; 11 bases are shared with TRBD2. The CDR3 consists of 16 residues. V gave up 0 bases and J gave up 8 bases; unmatched junction bases: 7. The germline V gene has CDR1 SGHRS and CDR2 YFSETQ. The CDR3 DNA follows: TGCGCCAGCAGCTTGGGAACTAGCGGGAGTTTAGATGAGCAGTTCTTC. Its translation: CASSLGTSGSLDEQFF.

V and J are TRBV4-1 and TRBJ2-7; D gene uncertain. V was shortened by 4 bases and J by 1 base, with 8 bases between the two germline ends. Germline CDR1 MGHRA, CDR2 YSYEKL. This CDR3 spans 13 amino acids. Written as DNA, the CDR3 is TGCGCCAGCAGCCTATATCTATCCTACGAGCAGTACTTC. Protein sequence: CASSLYLSYEQYF.

The J gene is TRBJ2-7, the V gene TRBV10-2; D gene ambiguous. The ends were cut back, 3 bases at V and 0 bases at J, with 12 bases in the middle. CDR3 length equals 15 residues. From germline, CDR1 is WSHSY and CDR2 SAAADI. In DNA form, the CDR3 reads TGCGCCAGCAGTGATAATCAGGCTTACTCCTACGAGCAGTACTTC. Translating gives CASSDNQAYSYEQYF.

The rearrangement joins TRBV19 to TRBJ2-1; 12 bases align to TRBD1. The J segment lost 4 bases and the V segment lost 6 bases, leaving 16 bases of the junction unmatched. The CDR3 sequence is 19 residues long. Germline V gene data show CDR1 as LNHDA and CDR2 as SQIVND (reference sequence). The CDR3 DNA reads as TGTGCCAGTAGCCCCCGAGGGACAGGGGGCTCCAAGAGGTACAATGAGCAGTTCTTC. It translates to CASSPRGTGGSKRYNEQFF.

The rearrangement uses TRBV2 and TRBJ2-5; 16 bases are a match to TRBD2. The junction had 6 bases not matched to a gene; V was cut back by 6 bases and J by 2 bases. In germline, CDR1 is SNHLY, CDR2 FYNNEI. The CDR3 covers 17 residues. CDR3 sequence reads: CASSTGLAGGIQETQYF. The CDR3 bases are TGTGCCAGCAGCACGGGACTAGCGGGGGGGATACAAGAGACCCAGTACTTC.

V usage is TRBV20-1 and J usage is TRBJ1-6, with TRBD1 as a possible D gene (6 bases). In germline, CDR1 is DFQATT, CDR2 SNEGSKA (reference sequence). V was pared by 3 bases and J by 13 bases, with 10 bases between. The CDR3 consists of 11 residues. The CDR3 protein is CSAREQGPLHF. The CDR3 region has the DNA TGCAGTGCTAGGGAACAGGGTCCCCTCCACTTT.